Included here is one T cell receptor beta chain sequence, with context. What it binds is unknown. Clinicians in the United States treated all participants with HIV. Before DNA extraction, roughly 1-11 million cryopreserved PBMC were held in the samples. The data were taken from a study of long-term antiretroviral therapy in people with HIV. Trimming shortened V by 11 bases and J by 5 bases, and 24 bases separated the two germline ends. This CDR3 spans 15 amino acids. Germline V gene lookup returns CDR1 SEHNR and CDR2 FQNEAQ (reference sequence). Run at survey level, the immunoSEQ assay was version v3.0. The assay was immunoSEQ multiplex PCR, and TCRdb's table has in-frame clones only and misses some. The table shows more than 25,000 clones, with over 85% occurring only once. Study conclusions and caveats: Missing from the dataset were any data on ART adherence, viral resistance or therapy changes.

The material sequenced was unsorted PBMCs, taken almost 6.6 years after starting antiretroviral therapy. The V gene is TRBV7-9, the J gene TRBJ1-2; the D is unclear. This clonotype was obtained from a woman in her forties with HIV. The CDR3 protein is CAGGSGYRELYGYTF. As DNA, the CDR3 is TGTGCCGGAGGAAGCGGGTACAGAGAGCTTTATGGCTACACCTTC. Full variable domain (missing parts from reference TRBV7-9 and TRBJ1-2): DTGVSQNPRHKITKRGQNVTFRCDPISEHNRLYWYRQTLGQGPEFLTYFQNEAQLEKSRLLSDRFSAERPKGSFSTLEIQRTEQGDSAMYLCAGGSGYRELYGYTFGSGTRLTVV.